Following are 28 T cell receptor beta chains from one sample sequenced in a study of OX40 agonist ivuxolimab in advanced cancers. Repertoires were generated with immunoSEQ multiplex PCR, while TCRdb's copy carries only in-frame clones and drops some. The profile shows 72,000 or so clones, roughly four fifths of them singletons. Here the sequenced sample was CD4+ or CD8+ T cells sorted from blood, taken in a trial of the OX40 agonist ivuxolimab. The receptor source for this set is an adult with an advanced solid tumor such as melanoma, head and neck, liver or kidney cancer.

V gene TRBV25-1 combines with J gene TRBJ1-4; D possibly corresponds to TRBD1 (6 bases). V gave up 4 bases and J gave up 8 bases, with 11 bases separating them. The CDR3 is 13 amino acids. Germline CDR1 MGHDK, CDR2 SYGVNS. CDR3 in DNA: TGTGCCAGCAGTGTCTTAGGGGGGGAAAAACTGTTTTTT. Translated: CASSVLGGEKLFF.

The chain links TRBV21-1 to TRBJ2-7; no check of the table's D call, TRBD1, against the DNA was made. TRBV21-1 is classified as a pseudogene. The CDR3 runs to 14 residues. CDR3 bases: TGTGCCAGGAAAAATGGACAGGCTTCCCACGAGCAGTACTTC. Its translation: CARKNGQASHEQYF.

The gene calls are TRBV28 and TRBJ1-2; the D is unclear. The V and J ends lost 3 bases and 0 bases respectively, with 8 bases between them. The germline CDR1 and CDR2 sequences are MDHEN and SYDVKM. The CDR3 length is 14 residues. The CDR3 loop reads CASSFGVANYGYTF. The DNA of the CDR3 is TGTGCCAGCAGTTTCGGGGTTGCTAACTATGGCTACACCTTC.

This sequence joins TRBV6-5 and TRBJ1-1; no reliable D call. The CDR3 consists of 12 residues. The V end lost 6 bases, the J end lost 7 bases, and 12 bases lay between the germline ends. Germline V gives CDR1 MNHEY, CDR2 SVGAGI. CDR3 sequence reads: CASSRARGEAFF. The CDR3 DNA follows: TGTGCCAGCAGCCGCGCACGGGGTGAAGCTTTCTTT.

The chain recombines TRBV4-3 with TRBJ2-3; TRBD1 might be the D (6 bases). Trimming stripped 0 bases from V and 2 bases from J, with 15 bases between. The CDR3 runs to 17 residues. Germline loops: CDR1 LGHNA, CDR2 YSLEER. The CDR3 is CASSQDLWTVTTDTQYF. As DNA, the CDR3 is TGCGCCAGCAGCCAAGACCTCTGGACAGTTACCACAGATACGCAGTATTTT.

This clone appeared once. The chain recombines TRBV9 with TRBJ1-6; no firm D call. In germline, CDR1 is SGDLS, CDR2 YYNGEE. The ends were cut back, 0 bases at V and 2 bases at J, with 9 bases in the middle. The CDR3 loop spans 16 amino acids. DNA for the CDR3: TGTGCCAGCAGCGTAGGGGGTGGGGCCTATAATTCACCCCTCCACTTT. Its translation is CASSVGGGAYNSPLHF.

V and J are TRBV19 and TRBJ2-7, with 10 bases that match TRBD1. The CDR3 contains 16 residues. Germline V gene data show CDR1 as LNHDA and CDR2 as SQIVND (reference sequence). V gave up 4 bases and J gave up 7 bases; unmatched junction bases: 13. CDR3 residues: CASSKTPGQGQWEQYF. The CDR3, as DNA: TGTGCCAGTAGTAAAACACCGGGACAGGGGCAGTGGGAGCAGTACTTC.

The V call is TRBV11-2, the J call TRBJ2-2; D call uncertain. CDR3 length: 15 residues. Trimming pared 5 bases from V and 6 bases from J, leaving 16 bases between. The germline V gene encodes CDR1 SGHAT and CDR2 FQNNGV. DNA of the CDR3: TGTGCCAGCAGCCCCAGATTGAACCTGCCCGGGGAGCTGTTTTTT. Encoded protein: CASSPRLNLPGELFF.

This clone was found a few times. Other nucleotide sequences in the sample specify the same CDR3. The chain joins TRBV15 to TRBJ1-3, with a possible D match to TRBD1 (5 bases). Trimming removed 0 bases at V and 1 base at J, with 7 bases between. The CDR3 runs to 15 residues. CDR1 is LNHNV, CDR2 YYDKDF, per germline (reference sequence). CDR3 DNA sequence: TGTGCCACCAGCAGAGATAAGGGGTCTGGAAACACCATATATTTT. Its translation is CATSRDKGSGNTIYF.

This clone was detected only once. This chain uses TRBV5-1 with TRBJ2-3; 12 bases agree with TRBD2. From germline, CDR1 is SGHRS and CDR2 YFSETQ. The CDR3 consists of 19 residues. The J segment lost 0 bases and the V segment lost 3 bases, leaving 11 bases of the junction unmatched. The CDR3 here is CASSSLTSGGLTSTDTQYF. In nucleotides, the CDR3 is TGCGCCAGCAGCTCTTTGACTAGCGGGGGCCTTACTAGCACAGATACGCAGTATTTT.

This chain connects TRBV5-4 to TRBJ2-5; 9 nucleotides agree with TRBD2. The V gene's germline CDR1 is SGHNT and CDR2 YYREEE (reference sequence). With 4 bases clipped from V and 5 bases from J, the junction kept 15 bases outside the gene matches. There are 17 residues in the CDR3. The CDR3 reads CASSPNAGGGARETQYF. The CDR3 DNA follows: TGTGCCAGCAGCCCCAACGCGGGCGGGGGGGCCCGGGAGACCCAGTACTTC.

This chain's CDR3 is CASSVGQGAQTEAFF. CDR3 nucleotides: TGTGCCAGCAGCGTGGGACAGGGGGCGCAAACTGAAGCTTTCTTT. V and J are TRBV9 and TRBJ1-1, with TRBD1 identical over 12 bases. Germline loops: CDR1 SGDLS, CDR2 YYNGEE. V lost 2 bases to trimming and J lost 5 bases; unmatched junction nucleotides: 4. This CDR3 is built from 15 residues.

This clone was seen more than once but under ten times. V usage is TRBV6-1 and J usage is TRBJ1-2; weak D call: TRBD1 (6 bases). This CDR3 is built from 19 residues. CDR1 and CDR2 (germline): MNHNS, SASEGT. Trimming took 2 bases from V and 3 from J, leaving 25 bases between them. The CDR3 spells CASSEWGQPVGGSDYGYTF. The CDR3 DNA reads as TGTGCCAGCAGTGAATGGGGGCAGCCGGTGGGGGGCTCGGACTATGGCTACACCTTC.

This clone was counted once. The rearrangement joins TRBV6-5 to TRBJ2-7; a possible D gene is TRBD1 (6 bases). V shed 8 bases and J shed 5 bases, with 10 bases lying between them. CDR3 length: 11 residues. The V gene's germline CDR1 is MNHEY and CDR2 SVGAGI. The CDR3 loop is CASRTEDEQYF. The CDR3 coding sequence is TGTGCCAGCCGGACAGAGGACGAGCAGTACTTC.

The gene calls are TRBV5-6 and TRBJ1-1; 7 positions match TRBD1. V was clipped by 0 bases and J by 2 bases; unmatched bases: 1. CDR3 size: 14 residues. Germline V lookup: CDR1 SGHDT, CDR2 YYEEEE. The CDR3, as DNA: TGTGCCAGCAGCTTGGAGGGGGCTAACACTGAAGCTTTCTTT. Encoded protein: CASSLEGANTEAFF.

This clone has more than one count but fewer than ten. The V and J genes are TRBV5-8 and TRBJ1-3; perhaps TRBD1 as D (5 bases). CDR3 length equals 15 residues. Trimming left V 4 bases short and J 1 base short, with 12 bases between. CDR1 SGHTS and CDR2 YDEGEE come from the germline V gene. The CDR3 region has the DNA TGTGCCAGCAGCAAGACTCGGGGGTCTGGAAACACCATATATTTT. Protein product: CASSKTRGSGNTIYF.

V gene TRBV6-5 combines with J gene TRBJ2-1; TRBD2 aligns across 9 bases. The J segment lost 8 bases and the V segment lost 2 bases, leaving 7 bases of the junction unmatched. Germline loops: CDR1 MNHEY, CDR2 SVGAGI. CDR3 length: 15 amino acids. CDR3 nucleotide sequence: TGTGCCAGCAGTTACGGGCGGGGGGGCCGAGATGAGCAGTTCTTC. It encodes CASSYGRGGRDEQFF.

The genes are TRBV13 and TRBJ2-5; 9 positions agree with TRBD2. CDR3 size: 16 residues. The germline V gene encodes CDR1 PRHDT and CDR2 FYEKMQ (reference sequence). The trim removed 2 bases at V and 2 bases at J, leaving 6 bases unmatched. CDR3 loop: CASSLWASGEQETQYF. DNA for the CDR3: TGTGCCAGCAGCTTATGGGCTAGCGGGGAACAAGAGACCCAGTACTTC.

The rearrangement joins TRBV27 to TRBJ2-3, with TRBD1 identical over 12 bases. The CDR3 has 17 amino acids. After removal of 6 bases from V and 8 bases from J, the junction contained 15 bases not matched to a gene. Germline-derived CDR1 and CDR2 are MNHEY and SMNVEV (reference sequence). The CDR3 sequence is CASRSVTGTGGYGTQYF. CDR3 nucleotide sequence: TGTGCCAGCAGGTCCGTAACCGGGACAGGGGGCTACGGTACGCAGTATTTT.

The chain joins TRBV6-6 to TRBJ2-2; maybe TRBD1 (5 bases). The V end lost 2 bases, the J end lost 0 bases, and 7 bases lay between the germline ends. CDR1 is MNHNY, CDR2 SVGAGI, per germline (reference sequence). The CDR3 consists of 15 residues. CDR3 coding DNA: TGTGCCAGCAGTTACCTGACAGCGAACACCGGGGAGCTGTTTTTT. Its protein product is CASSYLTANTGELFF.

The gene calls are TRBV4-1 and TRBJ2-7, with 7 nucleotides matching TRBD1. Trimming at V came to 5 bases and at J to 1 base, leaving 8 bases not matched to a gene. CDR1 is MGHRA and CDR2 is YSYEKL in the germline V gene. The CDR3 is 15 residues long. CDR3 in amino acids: CASSYATGVSYEQYF. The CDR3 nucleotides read TGCGCCAGCAGCTACGCCACAGGGGTTTCCTACGAGCAGTACTTC.

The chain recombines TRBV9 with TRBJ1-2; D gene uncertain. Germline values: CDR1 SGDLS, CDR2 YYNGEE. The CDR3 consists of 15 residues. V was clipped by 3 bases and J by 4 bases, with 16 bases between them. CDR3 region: CASSEGPPPTYGYTF. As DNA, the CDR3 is TGTGCCAGCAGCGAAGGCCCCCCACCCACCTATGGCTACACCTTC.

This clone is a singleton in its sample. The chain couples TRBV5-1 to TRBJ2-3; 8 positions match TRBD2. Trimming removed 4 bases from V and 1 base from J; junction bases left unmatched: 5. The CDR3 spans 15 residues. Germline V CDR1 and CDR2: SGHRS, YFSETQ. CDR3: CASSISGTGTDTQYF. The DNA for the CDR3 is TGCGCCAGCAGCATTAGCGGGACGGGCACAGATACGCAGTATTTT.

In DNA form, the CDR3 reads TGTGCCAGCAGTTCCGGGGTCGAGCAGTACTTC. Its protein product is CASSSGVEQYF. The J gene is TRBJ2-7, the V gene TRBV6-1, with D possibly matching TRBD2 (5 bases). Germline V gene sequence: CDR1 MNHNS, CDR2 SASEGT. The CDR3 totals 11 residues. Trimming shortened V by 5 bases and J by 6 bases, and 8 bases separated the two germline ends.

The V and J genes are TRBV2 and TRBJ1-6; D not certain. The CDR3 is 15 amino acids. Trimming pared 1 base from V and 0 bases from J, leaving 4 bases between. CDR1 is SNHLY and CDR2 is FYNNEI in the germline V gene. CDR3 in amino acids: CASSEVVSYNSPLHF. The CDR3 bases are TGTGCCAGCAGTGAAGTGGTCTCCTATAATTCACCCCTCCACTTT.

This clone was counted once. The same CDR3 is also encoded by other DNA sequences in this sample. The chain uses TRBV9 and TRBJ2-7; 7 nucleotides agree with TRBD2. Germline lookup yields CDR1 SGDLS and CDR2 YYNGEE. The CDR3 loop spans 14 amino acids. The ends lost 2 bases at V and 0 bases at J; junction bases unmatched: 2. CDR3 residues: CASSVGGSSYEQYF. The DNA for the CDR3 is TGTGCCAGCAGCGTTGGCGGGAGCTCCTACGAGCAGTACTTC.

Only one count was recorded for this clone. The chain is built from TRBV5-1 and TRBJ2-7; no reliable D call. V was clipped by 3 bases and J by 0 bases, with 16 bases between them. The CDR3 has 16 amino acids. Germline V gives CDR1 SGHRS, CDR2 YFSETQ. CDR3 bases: TGCGCCAGCAGCTGGATGGCCCTAGGCGGCTCCTACGAGCAGTACTTC. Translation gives CASSWMALGGSYEQYF. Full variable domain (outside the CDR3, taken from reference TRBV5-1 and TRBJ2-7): KAGVTQTPRYLIKTRGQQVTLSCSPISGHRSVSWYQQTPGQGLQFLFEYFSETQRNKGNFPGRFSGRQFSNSRSEMNVSTLELGDSALYLCASSWMALGGSYEQYFGPGTRLTVT.

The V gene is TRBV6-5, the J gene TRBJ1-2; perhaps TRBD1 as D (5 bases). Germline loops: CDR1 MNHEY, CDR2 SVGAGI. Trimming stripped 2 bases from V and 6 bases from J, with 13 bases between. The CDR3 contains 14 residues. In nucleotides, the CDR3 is TGTGCCAGCAGTTACGGGGACCTGGGGGATGGCTACACCTTC. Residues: CASSYGDLGDGYTF.